This T cell receptor (beta chain) was sequenced during a study of T cells after yellow fever vaccination. MiXCR, run by TCRdb on the 5' RACE reads, gives a single entry per CDR3 protein. Of some 350,000 distinct CDR3 sequences listed, roughly 12% are singletons. Sequencing was performed on PBMCs, taken on the day of the first yellow fever vaccination. This TCR came from a man between 18 and 29 years old who received the YFV17D yellow fever vaccine.

For the CDR3, the DNA is TGCAGTGCGGGACGGGGGGCTGGCACAGATACGCAGTATTTT. It encodes CSAGRGAGTDTQYF. V is TRBV20-1 and J is TRBJ2-3; the D gene is possibly TRBD2 (7 bases). Per the germline V gene, CDR1 is DFQATT and CDR2 is SNEGSKA (reference sequence). The CDR3 spans 14 residues. Trimming stripped 6 bases from V and 1 base from J, with 14 bases between.